The subject of this entry is one T cell receptor (beta chain). This clone was seen a single time. There is no known antigen for this receptor. No base quality information exists; no much larger clone differs at one position. From the cysteine through the phenylalanine, the CDR3 covers 15 amino acids. CDR3 DNA only is kept here, 45 bases in frame from base 1. From a lookup of the germline V gene (reference sequence), CDR1 and CDR2 are SEHNR and FQNEAQ. Compared with germline, V lacks 6 bases and J lacks 2 bases; bases without a gene match: 7. The cohort comprised some 730 healthy bone marrow donors. At the time of sampling, all cohort members were nominally healthy, though unrecorded immune exposures were likely present. The donor was CMV seronegative and was included in the group of under 450 seronegative cohort members. Every donor gave a peripheral blood sample, and the peripheral blood mononuclear cells from that sample were used for TCR beta sequencing. Genomic DNA was extracted from the blood cell samples with the Qiagen DNeasy Blood Extraction Kit.

The data were taken from a study of cytomegalovirus exposure and HLA in healthy donors (dated by TCRdb to between 2016 and 2019). Some background on the complete study: An earlier analysis of some 550 of the donors reported about 290 Gb of sequence data and 100 million to 140 million unique TCR beta sequences from approximately 180 million T cells. Besides the first cohort of hundreds of subjects, a separate validation cohort made up of some 110 different subjects was used. Both class I and class II loci were covered by HLA typing, at four-digit resolution. Typing coverage varied by locus: 629-630 donors for A, B, C, DRB1 and DQB1; around 560 for DQA1; nearly 610 for DPA1; about 450 for DPB1. Rather than drawing on any new phenotypic data, the later analysis identified candidate immune exposures from TCR beta sequences and the way those sequences occurred across donors. A later genetic analysis used genome-wide SNP genotypes for about three fifths of the 666 donors, treating that subset as a discovery cohort. An early release that covered about 600 HLA-typed donors contained approximately 290 gigabases of sequencing data and 75 million to 100 million unique TCR sequences. The study aimed to test whether signatures of past pathogen exposure could be identified by cataloging public T cell receptors. Alongside the repertoire data, information on donor age, sex, ethnicity and CMV serostatus was compiled. To study patterns of TCR occurrence, a later analysis re-analyzed previously published TCR beta repertoires from 700 or so donors and added high-resolution HLA genotyping. Across approximately 400 genotyped donors of the cohort, an average of roughly 200,000 unique TCR beta nucleotide sequences per donor were sequenced, and roughly 20% of those sequences were non-productive. All discovery cohort repertoires had been generated on a single sequencing platform. Using immunosequencing, the study profiled T cell repertoires from around 680 subjects and related those repertoires to cytomegalovirus serostatus. To predict cytomegalovirus infection status, the study combined high-throughput TCR immunosequencing, statistical association of individual TCRs with disease status, and machine learning. In an earlier analysis of roughly 540 of the donors, high-throughput TCR beta sequencing was used to judge whether each TCR beta V gene segment behaved as functional or pseudogenic. The genetic ancestry cluster associated with self-reported Caucasian donors included approximately 85% of the roughly 360 genotyped donors. Four to six DR-DQ haplotypes were handled as single units for association and clustering, since linkage in the cohort was strong. Points the paper makes about the study in general: Presence/absence analyses assumed roughly uniform sequencing depth across donors, an assumption that may not hold. The earlier analysis of 587 of the donors excluded over 15 rarely observed V segments, including chromosome 9 orphons, because counts were too low. A further reported finding was that TCR beta sequences accurately predicted the HLA-A and HLA-B alleles for most subjects in the first cohort. Most TCR sequences were observed very rarely across donors, whereas some public TCRs were present in many individuals. The classifier was reported to diagnose cytomegalovirus status with high specificity and sensitivity in both the original cohort and the validation cohort. Some IMGT-functional V segments, including TRBV6-2 and TRBV6-3, could not be told apart with the 87-base-pair reads, so those segments were excluded. In a later analysis, TCR association rates were found to vary across HLA loci, with the most associated TCRs seen for DRB1 alleles and the fewest for HLA-C alleles. A later analysis found that most CMV-associated TCR beta chains appeared HLA-restricted, with HLA associations seemingly driven largely by CMV exposure. Because HLA typing was unavailable for some donors at each locus, only the typed subset was used in association tests. In vitro tests confirmed that a few of the cytomegalovirus-associated TCR beta chains recognize cytomegalovirus antigens. Compared with the roughly 700-donor mean, donors in an Asian-associated ancestry cluster had fewer N-insertions in productive TCRs, according to a later genetic analysis. Several of the top co-occurrence clusters appeared to be linked to parvovirus B19, influenza, CMV and Epstein-Barr virus, according to a later analysis. A group of highly shared sequence variants was considered likely to be a technical artifact of the sequencing pipeline. Correlated functional status among segregating V segments might reflect linkage disequilibrium, but an unknown experimental factor could not be ruled out. In the study, approximately 150 TCR beta chains were listed as associated with cytomegalovirus. A later analysis associated 17,000 or so TCR beta sequences with specific HLA alleles at a false discovery rate of 0.05. For the cohort, immune exposure information was limited to CMV serostatus. In an earlier analysis of some 640 of the donors, most TCR beta V segments were observed in productive rearrangements about 90% or about 30% of the time, broadly matching IMGT annotations. V-gene and J-gene trimming of TCR beta chains was associated with a missense DCLRE1C variant in a later genetic analysis, and the association was replicated in an independent cohort. Only TCR beta chains were sequenced in this cohort, and the absence of alpha or paired-chain data limited detectable features. A later analysis found that HLA-associated TCR beta chains were more clonally expanded and had lower generation probabilities than equally common non-associated chains. Strong co-occurrence of HLA alleles, especially DR and DQ, made assigning TCR associations to individual alleles difficult. It was suggested by the authors that the approach could potentially be generalized to other disease states and immunological phenotypes.

Library construction relied on the immunoSEQ multiplex PCR assay. A mixture of 60 forward primers for TCR Vbeta segments and 13 reverse primers for TCR Jbeta segments was used in the multiplex PCR. The CDR3 region of rearranged TCR beta genes was amplified from genomic DNA with a multiplex PCR assay. Amplified TCR beta libraries were sequenced as 87-base-pair reads on the Illumina HiSeq System. The paper's data handling went like this. A later analysis counted about 80 million unique TCR beta chains across the 640 or so repertoires, and roughly 10 million of these chains were shared by at least two donors. A nearest-neighbor algorithm error-corrected the raw reads and collapsed the reads into unique sequences, merging closely related sequences to remove PCR and sequencing errors. CDR3 sequences were aligned to IMGT reference sequences to assign V, D and J gene segments. For a sequence to be retained, at least a six-nucleotide match to both a V gene segment and a J gene segment was required. A rearrangement was called productive if the CDR3 had no stop codons and remained in frame with V and J, and every other rearrangement was called non-productive. Following IMGT convention, CDR3 was defined as the stretch from the second conserved V-encoded cysteine up to the conserved J-encoded phenylalanine. In an earlier analysis of 587 of the donors, sequences lacking an unambiguous match to a single V gene segment were excluded. An earlier analysis of over 450 of the donors classified V segments as functional when productive rearrangements were above 56.7% and as segregating when the standard deviation between donors was above 5%. A statistical classification framework was built for diagnosing cytomegalovirus status from the catalog of TCR beta chain sequences. V and J gene assignment, in a later analysis, came from comparing TCR nucleotide sequences with IMGT/GENE-DB human TR gene sequences. In a later analysis, CDR3 sequences and most-parsimonious VDJ recombination scenarios were assigned using the TCRdist pipeline. In a later analysis, each TCR beta chain was defined by its CDR3 amino acid sequence together with its V-gene family, and reads without a unique V-gene family were excluded. As a way to deal with suspected cross-contamination and a sequencing artifact, a later analysis dropped more than 500 nucleotide sequences that were highly shared and had low generation probability. For each public chain, a later analysis derived a clonal expansion index from normalized ranks of inferred template counts within each repertoire. Generation probabilities in a later analysis came from a VDJ recombination model fitted to out-of-frame rearrangements, and those results were checked against IGoR. Hypergeometric tests were used in a later analysis to score TCR-TCR, TCR-HLA and TCR-CMV co-occurrence, with a repertoire-size bias correction applied to the TCR pairs. In a later analysis, false discovery rates were estimated by permuting HLA or CMV assignments 20 times. A later analysis grouped co-occurring TCRs with DBSCAN, adding TCRdist sequence similarity when clustering within HLA-allele-positive subsets. Co-occurrence clustering excluded repertoires with fewer than 30,000 or more than 120,000 public chains, plus five with anomalous nucleotide sharing. TCRdb carries this immuneACCESS record with in-frame sequences only. Its versions omit some clonotypes, under half of them owing to an unresolved V gene in the studies checked, with the rest unexplained. That table supplies the V and J calls and clone size; D and trimming were determined from the DNA. This sample has some 29,000 clones in its table, and around 40% of those were observed once. Of the sample, 2% falls within the top ten clones.

The rearrangement joined TRBV7-9 to TRBJ1-2, and 9 bases in between align with TRBD1. This sequence originates from a woman aged 45-60 years in good health and CMV-seronegative. Sequencing input: PBMCs. Read as DNA, the sequence is TGTGCCAGCAGTTGGGGGACAGGGCGAAACTATGGCTACACCTTC. Its coded protein is CASSWGTGRNYGYTF.